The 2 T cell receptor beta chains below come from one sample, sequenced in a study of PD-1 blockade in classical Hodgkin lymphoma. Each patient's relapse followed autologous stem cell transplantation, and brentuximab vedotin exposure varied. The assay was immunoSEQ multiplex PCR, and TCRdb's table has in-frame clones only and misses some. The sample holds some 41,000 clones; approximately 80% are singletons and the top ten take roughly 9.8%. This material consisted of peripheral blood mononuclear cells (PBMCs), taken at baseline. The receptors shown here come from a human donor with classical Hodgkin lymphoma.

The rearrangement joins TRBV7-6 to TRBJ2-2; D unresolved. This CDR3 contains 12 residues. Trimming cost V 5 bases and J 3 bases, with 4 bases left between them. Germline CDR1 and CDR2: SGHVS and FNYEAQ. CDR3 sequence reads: CASSPDTGELFF. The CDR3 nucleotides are TGTGCCAGCAGCCCAGACACCGGGGAGCTGTTTTTT.

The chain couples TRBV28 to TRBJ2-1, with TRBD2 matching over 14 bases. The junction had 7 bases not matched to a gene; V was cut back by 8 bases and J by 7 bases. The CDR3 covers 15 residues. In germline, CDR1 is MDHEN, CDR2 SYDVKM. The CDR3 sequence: CASGLGTSGRNEQFF. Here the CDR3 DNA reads TGTGCCAGCGGATTAGGGACTAGCGGGAGAAATGAGCAGTTCTTC.